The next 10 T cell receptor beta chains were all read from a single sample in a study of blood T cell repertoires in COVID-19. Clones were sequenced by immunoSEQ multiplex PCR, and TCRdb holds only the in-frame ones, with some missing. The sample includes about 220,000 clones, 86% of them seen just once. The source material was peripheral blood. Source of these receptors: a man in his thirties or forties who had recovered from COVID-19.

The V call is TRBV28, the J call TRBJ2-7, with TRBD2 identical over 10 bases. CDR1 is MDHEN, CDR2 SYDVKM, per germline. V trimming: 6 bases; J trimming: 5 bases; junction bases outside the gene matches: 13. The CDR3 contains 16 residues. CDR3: CASSPLSGGYFHEQYF. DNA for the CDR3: TGTGCCAGCAGCCCGCTTAGCGGGGGGTATTTCCACGAGCAGTACTTC.

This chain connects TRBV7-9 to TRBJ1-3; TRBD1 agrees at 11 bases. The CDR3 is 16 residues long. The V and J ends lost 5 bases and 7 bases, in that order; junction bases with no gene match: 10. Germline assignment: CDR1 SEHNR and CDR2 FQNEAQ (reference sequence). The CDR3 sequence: CASSPLPGQGDNTIYF. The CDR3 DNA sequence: TGTGCCAGCAGCCCTCTACCGGGACAGGGGGATAACACCATATATTTT.

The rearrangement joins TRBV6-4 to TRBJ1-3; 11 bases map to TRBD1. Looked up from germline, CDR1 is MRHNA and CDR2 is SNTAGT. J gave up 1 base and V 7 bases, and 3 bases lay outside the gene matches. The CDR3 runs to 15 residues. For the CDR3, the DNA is TGTGCCAGCAAGGGGACAGGGGGTTCTGGAAACACCATATATTTT. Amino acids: CASKGTGGSGNTIYF.

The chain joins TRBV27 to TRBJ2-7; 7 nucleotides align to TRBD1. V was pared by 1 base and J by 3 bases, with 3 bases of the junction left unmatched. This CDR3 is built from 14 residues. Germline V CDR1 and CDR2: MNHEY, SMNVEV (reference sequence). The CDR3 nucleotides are TGTGCCAGCAGTTTATTCCGGGACAGCTACGAGCAGTACTTC. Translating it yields CASSLFRDSYEQYF.

CDR3 nucleotides: TGTGCCAGTAGTCTCACGGGGGGGCTGGTCTCTGAAGCTTTCTTT. Protein product: CASSLTGGLVSEAFF. The chain employs TRBV19 and TRBJ1-1; possibly TRBD1 for D (6 bases). The V gene's germline CDR1 is LNHDA and CDR2 SQIVND (reference sequence). Trimming took off 5 bases at V and 6 bases at J, with 19 bases between the two ends. The length of the CDR3 is 15 residues.

CDR3 protein: CATSRFPGQGAEKLFF. CDR3 nucleotide sequence: TGTGCCACCAGCAGGTTCCCGGGACAGGGCGCTGAAAAACTGTTTTTT. The gene calls are TRBV15 and TRBJ1-4; 9 positions match TRBD1. After removal of 3 bases from V and 7 bases from J, the junction contained 9 bases not matched to a gene. The CDR3 covers 16 residues. Germline V lookup: CDR1 LNHNV, CDR2 YYDKDF (reference sequence).

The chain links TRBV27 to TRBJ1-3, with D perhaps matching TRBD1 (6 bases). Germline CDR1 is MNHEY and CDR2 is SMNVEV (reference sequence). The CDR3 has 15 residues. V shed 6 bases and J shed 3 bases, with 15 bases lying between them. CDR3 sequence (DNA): TGTGCCAGCAGACCTGGACAGTCCATTGGAAACACCATATATTTT. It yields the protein CASRPGQSIGNTIYF.

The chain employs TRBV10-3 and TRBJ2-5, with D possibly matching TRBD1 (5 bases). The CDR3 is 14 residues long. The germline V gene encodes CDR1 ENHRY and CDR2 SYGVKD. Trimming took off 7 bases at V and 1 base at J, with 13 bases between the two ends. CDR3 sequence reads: CAIKGPGFQETQYF. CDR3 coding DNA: TGTGCCATCAAGGGGCCAGGGTTCCAAGAGACCCAGTACTTC.

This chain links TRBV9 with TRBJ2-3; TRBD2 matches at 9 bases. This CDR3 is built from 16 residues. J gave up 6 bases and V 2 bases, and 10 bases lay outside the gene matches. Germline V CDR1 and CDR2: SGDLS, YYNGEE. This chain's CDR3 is CASSVLAGRQVDTQYF. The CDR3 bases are TGTGCCAGCAGCGTGCTAGCGGGGCGGCAGGTTGATACGCAGTATTTT.

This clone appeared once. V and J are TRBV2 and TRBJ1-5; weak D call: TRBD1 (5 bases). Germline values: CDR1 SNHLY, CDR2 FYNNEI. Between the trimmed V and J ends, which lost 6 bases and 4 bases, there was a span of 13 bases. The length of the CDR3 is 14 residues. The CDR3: CASSLTASNQPQHF. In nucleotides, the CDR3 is TGTGCCAGCAGCCTGACAGCTTCTAATCAGCCCCAGCATTTT.